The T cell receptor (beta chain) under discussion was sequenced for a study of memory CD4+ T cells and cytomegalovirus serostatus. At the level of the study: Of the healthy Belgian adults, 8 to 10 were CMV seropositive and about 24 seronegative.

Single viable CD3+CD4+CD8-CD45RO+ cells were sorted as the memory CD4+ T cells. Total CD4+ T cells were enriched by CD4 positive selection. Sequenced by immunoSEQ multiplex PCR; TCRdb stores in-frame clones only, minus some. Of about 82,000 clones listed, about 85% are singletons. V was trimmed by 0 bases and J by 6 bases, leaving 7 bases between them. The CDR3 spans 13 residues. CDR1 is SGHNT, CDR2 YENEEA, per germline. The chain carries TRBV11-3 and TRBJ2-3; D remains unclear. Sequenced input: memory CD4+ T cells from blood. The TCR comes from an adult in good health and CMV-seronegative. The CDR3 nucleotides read TGTGCCAGCAGCTTAGATCAGAGGGATACGCAGTATTTT. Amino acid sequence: CASSLDQRDTQYF.